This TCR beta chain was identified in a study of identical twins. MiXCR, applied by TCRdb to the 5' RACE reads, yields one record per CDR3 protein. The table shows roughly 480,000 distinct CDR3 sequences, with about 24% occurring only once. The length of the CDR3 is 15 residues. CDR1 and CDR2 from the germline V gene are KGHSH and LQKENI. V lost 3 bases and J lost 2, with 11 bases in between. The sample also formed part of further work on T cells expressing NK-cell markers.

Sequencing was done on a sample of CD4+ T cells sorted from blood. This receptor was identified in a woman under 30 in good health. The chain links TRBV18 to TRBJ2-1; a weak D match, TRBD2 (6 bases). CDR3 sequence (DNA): TGTGCCAGCTCACCGGGACTCGTCGCCTACAATGAGCAGTTCTTC. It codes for CASSPGLVAYNEQFF.